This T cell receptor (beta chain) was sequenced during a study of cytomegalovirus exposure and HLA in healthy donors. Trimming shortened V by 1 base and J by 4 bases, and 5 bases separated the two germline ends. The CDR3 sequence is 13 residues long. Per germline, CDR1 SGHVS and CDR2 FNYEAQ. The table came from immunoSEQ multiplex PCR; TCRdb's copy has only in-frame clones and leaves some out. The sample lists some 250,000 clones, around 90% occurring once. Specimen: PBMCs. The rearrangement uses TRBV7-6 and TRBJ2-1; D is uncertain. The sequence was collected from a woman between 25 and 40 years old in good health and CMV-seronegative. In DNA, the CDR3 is TGTGCCAGCAGCTTAGGAGCGTACAATGAGCAGTTCTTC. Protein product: CASSLGAYNEQFF.